This record looks at one TCR beta chain sequence and its context. The antigen is unknown. This entry belongs to a study of CD8+CD57+ T cells in acquired aplastic anemia. Turning to the study itself: The average for DNA from sorted CD4+ and CD8+ cells was 3 to 3.5 ug.

Before being chosen for sequencing, patients had shown CD8+CD57+ cell expansion by flow cytometry. The blood sampling took place in patients who had so far received no therapy. The CDR3 is 12 amino acids. Germline values: CDR1 DFQATT, CDR2 SNEGSKA (reference sequence). Unmatched junction bases numbered 7, after V lost 3 bases and J lost 11 bases. Broader study findings: Nearly 30 CD8+ CDR3 sequences were shared between patients and controls.

CDR3 and TCR beta VDJ profiling relied on genomic DNA as the template. TCRdb reprocessed the reads with MiXCR, giving one entry per CDR3 protein. Among some 150,000 distinct CDR3 sequences listed, over 70% were seen once. The sequenced sample consisted of sorted CD4+, CD8+, or CD8+CD57+ T cells (not recorded which) from PBMCs. This TCR derives from a human donor with aplastic anemia. J is TRBJ1-1 and V is TRBV20-1, with 9 bases aligning to TRBD1. The CDR3 nucleotides read TGCAGTGCTAGGGGACAGGGCAATGAGGCTTTCTTT. Amino acids: CSARGQGNEAFF.